This T cell receptor (beta chain) is drawn from a study of T-cell reconstitution after alpha-beta-depleted transplantation in children. This clonotype was seen a few times. The library targeted TCRbeta and was prepared with unique molecular identifiers. One entry per CDR3 protein results from TCRdb running MiXCR on the PCR reads. The sample lists about 420,000 distinct CDR3 sequences, roughly 15% occurring once. The germline V gene encodes CDR1 WSHSY and CDR2 SAAADI. Trimming pared 8 bases from V and 5 bases from J, leaving 15 bases between. CDR3 size: 13 residues. This receptor was identified in a boy under two years old who had a stem cell transplant for Wiskott-Aldrich syndrome, so the T cells may come from the graft donor. The chain joins TRBV10-2 to TRBJ2-5; tentative D call: TRBD2 (5 bases). The sequences come from PBMCs, mostly from graft donor cells, collected 360 days after TCRalphabeta/CD19-depleted stem cell transplant. DNA for the CDR3: TGCGCCAGCTTCGAGGGTTCGGGGGAGACCCAGTACTTC. Amino acid sequence: CASFEGSGETQYF.